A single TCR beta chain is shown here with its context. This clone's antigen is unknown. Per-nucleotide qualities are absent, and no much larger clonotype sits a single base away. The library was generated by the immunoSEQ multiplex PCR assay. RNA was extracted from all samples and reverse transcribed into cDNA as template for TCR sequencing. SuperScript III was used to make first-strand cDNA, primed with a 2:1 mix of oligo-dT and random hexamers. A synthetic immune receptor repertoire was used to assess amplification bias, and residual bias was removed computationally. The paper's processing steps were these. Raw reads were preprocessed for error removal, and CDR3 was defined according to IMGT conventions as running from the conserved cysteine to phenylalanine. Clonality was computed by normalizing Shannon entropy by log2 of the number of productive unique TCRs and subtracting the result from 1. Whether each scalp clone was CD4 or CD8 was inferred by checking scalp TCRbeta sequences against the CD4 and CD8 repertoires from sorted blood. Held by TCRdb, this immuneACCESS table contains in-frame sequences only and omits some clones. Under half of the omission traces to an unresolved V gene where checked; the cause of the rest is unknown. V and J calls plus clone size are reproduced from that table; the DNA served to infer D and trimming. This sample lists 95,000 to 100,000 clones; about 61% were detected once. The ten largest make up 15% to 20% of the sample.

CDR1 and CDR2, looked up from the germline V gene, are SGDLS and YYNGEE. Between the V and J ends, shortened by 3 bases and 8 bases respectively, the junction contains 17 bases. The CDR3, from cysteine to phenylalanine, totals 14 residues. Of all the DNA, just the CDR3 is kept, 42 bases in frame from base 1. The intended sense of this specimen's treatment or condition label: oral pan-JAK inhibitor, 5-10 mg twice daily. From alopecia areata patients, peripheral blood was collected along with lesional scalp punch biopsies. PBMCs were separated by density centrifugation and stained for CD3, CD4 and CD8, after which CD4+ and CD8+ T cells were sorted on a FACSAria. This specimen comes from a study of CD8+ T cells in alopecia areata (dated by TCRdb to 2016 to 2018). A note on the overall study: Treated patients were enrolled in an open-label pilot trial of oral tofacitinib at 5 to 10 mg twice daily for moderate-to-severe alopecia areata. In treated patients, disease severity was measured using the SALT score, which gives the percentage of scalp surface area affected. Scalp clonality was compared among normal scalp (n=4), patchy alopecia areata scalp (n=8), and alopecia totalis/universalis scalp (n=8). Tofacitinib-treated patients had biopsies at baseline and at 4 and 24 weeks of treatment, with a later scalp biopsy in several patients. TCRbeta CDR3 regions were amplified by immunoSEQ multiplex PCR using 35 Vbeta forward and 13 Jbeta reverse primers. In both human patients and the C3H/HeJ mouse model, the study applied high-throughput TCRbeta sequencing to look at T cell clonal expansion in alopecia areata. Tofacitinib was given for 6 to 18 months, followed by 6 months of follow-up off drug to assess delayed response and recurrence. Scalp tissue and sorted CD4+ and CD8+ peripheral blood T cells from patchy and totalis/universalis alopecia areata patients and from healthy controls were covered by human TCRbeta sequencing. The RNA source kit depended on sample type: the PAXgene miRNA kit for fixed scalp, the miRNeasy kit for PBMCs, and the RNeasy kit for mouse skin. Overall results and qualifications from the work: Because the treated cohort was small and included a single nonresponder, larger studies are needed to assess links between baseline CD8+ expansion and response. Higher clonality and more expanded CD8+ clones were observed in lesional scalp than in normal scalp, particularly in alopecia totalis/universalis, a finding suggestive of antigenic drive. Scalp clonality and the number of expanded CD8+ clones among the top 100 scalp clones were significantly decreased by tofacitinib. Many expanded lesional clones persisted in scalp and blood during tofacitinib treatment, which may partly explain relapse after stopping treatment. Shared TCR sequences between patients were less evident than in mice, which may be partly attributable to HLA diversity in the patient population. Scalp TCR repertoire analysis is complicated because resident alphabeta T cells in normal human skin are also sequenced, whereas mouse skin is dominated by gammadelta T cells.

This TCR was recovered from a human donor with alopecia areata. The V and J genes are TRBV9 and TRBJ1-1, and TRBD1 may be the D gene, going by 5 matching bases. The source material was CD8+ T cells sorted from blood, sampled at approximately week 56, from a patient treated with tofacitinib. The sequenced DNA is TGTGCCAGCAGCGACGGGGGAGGACTACCCGAAGCTTTCTTT. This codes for CASSDGGGLPEAFF. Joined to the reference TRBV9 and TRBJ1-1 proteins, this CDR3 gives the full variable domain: DSGVTQTPKHLITATGQRVTLRCSPRSGDLSVYWYQQSLDQGLQFLIQYYNGEERAKGNILERFSAQQFPDLHSELNLSSLELGDSALYFCASSDGGGLPEAFFGQGTRLTVV.